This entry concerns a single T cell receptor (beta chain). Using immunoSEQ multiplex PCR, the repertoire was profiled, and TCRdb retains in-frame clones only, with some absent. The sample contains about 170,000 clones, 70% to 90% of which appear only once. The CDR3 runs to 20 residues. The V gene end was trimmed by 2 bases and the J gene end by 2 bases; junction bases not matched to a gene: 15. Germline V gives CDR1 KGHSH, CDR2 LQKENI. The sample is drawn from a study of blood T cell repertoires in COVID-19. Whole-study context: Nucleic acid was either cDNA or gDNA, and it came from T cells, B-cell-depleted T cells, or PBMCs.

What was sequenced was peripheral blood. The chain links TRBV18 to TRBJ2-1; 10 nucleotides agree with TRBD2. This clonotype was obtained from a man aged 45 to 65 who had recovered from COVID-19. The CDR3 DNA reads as TGTGCCAGCTCACCAGATAAGGTAGCGGGAGGCCCACCGACCTACAATGAGCAGTTCTTC. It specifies CASSPDKVAGGPPTYNEQFF. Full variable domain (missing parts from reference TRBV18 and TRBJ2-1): NAGVMQNPRHLVRRRGQEARLRCSPMKGHSHVYWYRQLPEEGLKFMVYLQKENIIDESGMPKERFSAEFPKEGPSILRIQQVVRGDSAAYFCASSPDKVAGGPPTYNEQFFGPGTRLTVL.